This TCR beta chain was observed in a study of control samples from healthy donors and cancer patients. The CDR3 contains 16 residues. V trimming: 0 bases; J trimming: 0 bases; junction bases outside the gene matches: 6. The germline gives CDR1 SGHRS, CDR2 YFSETQ. Only in-frame clones appear in the TCRdb table, and some are missing; sequencing was by immunoSEQ multiplex PCR. The table includes roughly 170,000 clones, over 80% detected once. Sample: blood. The origin of this receptor is a man aged 18 to 29 in good health. The genes are TRBV5-1 and TRBJ2-7, with 7 bases identical to TRBD2. CDR3 sequence reads: CASSLVPRGTSYEQYF. The CDR3, as DNA: TGCGCCAGCAGCTTGGTTCCGCGGGGGACCTCCTACGAGCAGTACTTC.